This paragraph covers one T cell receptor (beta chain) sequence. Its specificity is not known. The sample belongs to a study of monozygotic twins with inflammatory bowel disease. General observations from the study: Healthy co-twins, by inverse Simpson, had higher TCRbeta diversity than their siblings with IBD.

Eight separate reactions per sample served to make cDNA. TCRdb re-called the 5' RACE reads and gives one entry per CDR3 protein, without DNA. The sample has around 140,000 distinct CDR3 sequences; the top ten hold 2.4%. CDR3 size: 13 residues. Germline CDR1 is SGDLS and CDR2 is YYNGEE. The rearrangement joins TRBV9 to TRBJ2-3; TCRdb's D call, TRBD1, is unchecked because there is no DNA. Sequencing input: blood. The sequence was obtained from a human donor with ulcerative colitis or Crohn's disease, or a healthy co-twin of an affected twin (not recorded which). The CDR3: CASSEQGADTQYF.